These 10 T cell receptor beta chains were sequenced from one sample in a study of blood T cell repertoires in COVID-19. Generated by immunoSEQ multiplex PCR, the TCRdb table keeps only in-frame clones and is missing some. The profile covers roughly 300,000 clones, with 70% to 90% appearing a single time and 5.3% taken by the ten largest. Material: PBMCs or T cells enriched from blood (not recorded which). Receptors originate from a young woman who had recovered from COVID-19.

The V gene is TRBV5-6, the J gene TRBJ2-3, with 7 bases identical to TRBD2. Germline trimming cut 2 bases from V and 0 bases from J; bases unmatched to any gene: 3. Per germline, CDR1 SGHDT and CDR2 YYEEEE. The CDR3 covers 15 residues. The CDR3 spells CASSFSAGSTDTQYF. The CDR3 DNA follows: TGTGCCAGCAGCTTCTCAGCGGGGAGCACAGATACGCAGTATTTT.

The rearrangement joins TRBV7-5 to TRBJ1-6; the table assigns TRBD1, which was not confirmed against the DNA. TRBV7-5 is marked as a pseudogene. The CDR3 covers 18 residues. This CDR3 is CARSLARGSDFYNSPLHF. The CDR3 nucleotides are TGTGCCAGAAGCTTAGCCAGGGGGTCGGACTTCTATAATTCACCCCTCCACTTT.

This chain joins TRBV29-1 and TRBJ1-2; 7 bases are shared with TRBD1. With 3 bases clipped from V and 5 bases from J, the junction kept 21 bases outside the gene matches. Germline V gives CDR1 SQVTM, CDR2 ANQGSEA. This CDR3 contains 18 residues. CDR3 loop: CSVDSVNKAIGTDYGYTF. Here the CDR3 DNA reads TGCAGCGTTGACTCCGTAAACAAAGCCATCGGGACAGATTATGGCTACACCTTC.

CDR3 DNA: TGTGCCAGCAGCTTGGGGGCGACAGGGGCCTACGAGCAGTACTTC. Its translation: CASSLGATGAYEQYF. The genes are TRBV5-4 and TRBJ2-7; 8 nucleotides align to TRBD1. The CDR3 is 15 amino acids. Germline V gene data show CDR1 as SGHNT and CDR2 as YYREEE (reference sequence). The V gene end was trimmed by 0 bases and the J gene end by 2 bases; junction bases not matched to a gene: 4.

This chain joins TRBV2 and TRBJ1-4; 9 nucleotides match TRBD1. The trim removed 6 bases at V and 10 bases at J, leaving 15 bases unmatched. The CDR3 runs to 16 residues. Per the germline V gene, CDR1 is SNHLY and CDR2 is FYNNEI. CDR3 residues: CASRNTAGQGTGKLFF. For the CDR3, the DNA is TGTGCCAGCAGGAACACCGCGGGACAGGGAACCGGAAAACTGTTTTTT. Full variable domain (remainder filled in from reference TRBV2 and TRBJ1-4): EPEVTQTPSHQVTQMGQEVILRCVPISNHLYFYWYRQILGQKVEFLVSFYNNEISEKSEIFDDQFSVERPDGSNFTLKIRSTKLEDSAMYFCASRNTAGQGTGKLFFGSGTQLSVL.

This sequence joins TRBV10-3 and TRBJ1-2, with 10 nucleotides matching TRBD1. Germline V gene sequence: CDR1 ENHRY, CDR2 SYGVKD. The CDR3 extends over 14 amino acids. Trimming took 10 bases from V and 2 from J; bases not matched to a gene: 7. In nucleotides, the CDR3 is TGTGCCACCAGGGGGGACAGGGGAAACTATGGCTACACCTTC. The encoded protein is CATRGDRGNYGYTF.

The chain employs TRBV5-1 and TRBJ2-1, with 9 bases identical to TRBD2. The germline V gene has CDR1 SGHRS and CDR2 YFSETQ. Trimming took 3 bases from V and 6 from J; bases not matched to a gene: 10. This CDR3 has 16 residues. CDR3 nucleotide sequence: TGCGCCAGCAGCTCCCCGGTTAGCGGGGGTACCAATGAGCAGTTCTTC. It specifies CASSSPVSGGTNEQFF.

The chain joins TRBV19 to TRBJ1-2; a weak D match, TRBD1 (5 bases). V lost 2 bases to trimming and J lost 5 bases, with 6 bases between them. Germline V gene sequence: CDR1 LNHDA, CDR2 SQIVND (reference sequence). This CDR3 contains 12 residues. CDR3 protein: CASSIQGYGYTF. The CDR3, as DNA: TGTGCCAGTAGTATACAGGGATATGGCTACACCTTC.

In DNA form, the CDR3 reads TGTGCCAGTAGAACACAGGTGTACACTGAAGCTTTCTTT. Protein: CASRTQVYTEAFF. The V call is TRBV19, the J call TRBJ1-1, with D maybe TRBD1 (5 bases). V gave up 6 bases and J gave up 3 bases, with 11 bases separating them. The CDR3 contains 13 residues. Germline V gene data show CDR1 as LNHDA and CDR2 as SQIVND (reference sequence).

The J gene is TRBJ1-1, the V gene TRBV7-6; TRBD1 is a possible D gene (6 bases). V lost 5 bases and J lost 4, with 20 bases in between. Germline V gene sequence: CDR1 SGHVS, CDR2 FNYEAQ. The CDR3 length is 16 residues. In nucleotides, the CDR3 is TGTGCCAGCAGCCCAGGGGCTGCAGTAACGGGCACTGAAGCTTTCTTT. Encoded protein: CASSPGAAVTGTEAFF.